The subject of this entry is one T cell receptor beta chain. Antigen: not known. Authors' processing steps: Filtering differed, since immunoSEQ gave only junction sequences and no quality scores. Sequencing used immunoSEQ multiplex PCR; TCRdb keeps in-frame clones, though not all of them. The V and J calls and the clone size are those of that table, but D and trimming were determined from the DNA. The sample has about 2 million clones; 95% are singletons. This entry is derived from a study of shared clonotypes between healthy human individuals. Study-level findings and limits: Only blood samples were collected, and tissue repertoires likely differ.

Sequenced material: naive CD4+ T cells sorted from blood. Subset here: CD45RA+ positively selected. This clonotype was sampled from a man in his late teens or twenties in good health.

The CDR3 nucleotides read TGTGCCAGCAGTTATTCAGGGGCTGAGGGGTACGAGCAGTACTTC. Translation gives CASSYSGAEGYEQYF. This chain connects TRBV6-5 to TRBJ2-7, with TRBD1 as a possible D gene (6 bases). The germline V gene has CDR1 MNHEY and CDR2 SVGAGI. The CDR3 totals 15 residues. V lost 3 bases and J lost 4, with 16 bases in between.